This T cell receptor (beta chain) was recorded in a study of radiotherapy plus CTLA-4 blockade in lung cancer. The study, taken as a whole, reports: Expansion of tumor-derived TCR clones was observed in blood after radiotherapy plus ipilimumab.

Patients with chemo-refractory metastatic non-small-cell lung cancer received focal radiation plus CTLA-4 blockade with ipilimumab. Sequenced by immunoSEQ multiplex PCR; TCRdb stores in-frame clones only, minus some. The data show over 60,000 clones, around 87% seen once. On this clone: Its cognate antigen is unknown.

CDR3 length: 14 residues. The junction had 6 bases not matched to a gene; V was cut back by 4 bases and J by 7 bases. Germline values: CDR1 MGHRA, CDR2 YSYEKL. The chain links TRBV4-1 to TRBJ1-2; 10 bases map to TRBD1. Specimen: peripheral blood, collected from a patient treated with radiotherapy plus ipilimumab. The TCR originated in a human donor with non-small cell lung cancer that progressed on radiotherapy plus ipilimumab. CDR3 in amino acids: CASSRDRGGSGYTF. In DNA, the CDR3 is TGCGCCAGCAGCCGGGACAGGGGAGGTAGTGGCTACACCTTC.